This TCR beta chain was observed in a study of vaccination and CD4 T cells after COVID-19. About the study: The stimulating agents, overlapping spike peptides, came from SARS-CoV-2, HCoV-NL63, HCoV-OC43 and HCoV-229E.

The Oncomine TCR Beta short-read assay sequenced DNA from cultured CD4+ T cells. TCRdb independently ran MiXCR on the PCR reads; one entry per CDR3 protein. The sample has about 7,000 distinct CDR3 sequences; 30% to 45% are singletons. Regarding this clonotype: Its matching antigen is unknown.

Treatment: roughly 11-day PBMC culture with coronavirus spike peptide pools or control peptides (ViraFEST assay). Unexposed donor CD4+ T cells predated the COVID-19 pandemic, collected 2011-2018. The germline CDR1 and CDR2 sequences are DFQATT and SNEGSKA (reference sequence). V lost 1 base and J lost 3, with 7 bases in between. This CDR3 spans 12 amino acids. Sequencing input: CD4+ T cells from blood, cultured in vitro. This receptor was identified in a human donor in good health. The chain couples TRBV20-1 to TRBJ2-7; the D is unclear. The CDR3, as DNA: TGCAGTGCTAGAGGTCTTAACTACGAGCAGTACTTC. Translation gives CSARGLNYEQYF.